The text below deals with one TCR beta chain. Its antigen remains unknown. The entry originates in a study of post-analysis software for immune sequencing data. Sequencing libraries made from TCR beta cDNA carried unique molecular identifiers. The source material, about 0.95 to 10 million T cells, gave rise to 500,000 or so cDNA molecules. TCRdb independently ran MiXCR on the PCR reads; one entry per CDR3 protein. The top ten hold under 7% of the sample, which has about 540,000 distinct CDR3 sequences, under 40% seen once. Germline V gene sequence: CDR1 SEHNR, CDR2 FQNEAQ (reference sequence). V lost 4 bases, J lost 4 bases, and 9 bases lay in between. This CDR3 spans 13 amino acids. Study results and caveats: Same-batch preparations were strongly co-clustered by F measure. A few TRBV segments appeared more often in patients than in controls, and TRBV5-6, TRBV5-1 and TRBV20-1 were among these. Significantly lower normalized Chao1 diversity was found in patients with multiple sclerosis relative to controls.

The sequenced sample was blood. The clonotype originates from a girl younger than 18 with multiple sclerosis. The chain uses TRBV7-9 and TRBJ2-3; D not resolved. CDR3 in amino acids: CASSSLKADTQYF. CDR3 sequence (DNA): TGTGCCAGCAGCTCGCTAAAGGCAGATACGCAGTATTTT.